This T cell receptor beta chain was captured in a study of blood T cell repertoires in COVID-19 (dated by TCRdb to 2018 to 2021). In terms of the full investigation: Samples covering the acute and convalescent phases of COVID-19 were provided by collaborators in the United States, Italy and Spain. The material from the prospective study consisted of cDNA or gDNA derived from T cells, B-cell-depleted T cells, or PBMCs. The repertoires were released in a freely available public database meant as a resource for research on the immune response to SARS-CoV-2. Sample metadata almost always included a de-identified subject ID, COVID-19 status, age in years and sex. The samples were drawn from two sources: the first 160 participants of the ongoing ImmuneRACE study, and about 1,300 subjects contributed by 6 global collaborators. Where available, HLA class I and class II types were obtained from metadata supplied by the sample provider rather than from assay-based typing. Deeply sampled blood TCRbeta repertoires from subjects exposed to, actively infected with, or recovered from COVID-19 were included in the dataset.

A word on this clone: Its specific antigen is unknown. Compared with germline, one end of the junction differs, possibly owing to a read error.

Collaborating institutions collected whole blood in K2EDTA tubes following their own protocols. Collaborator samples were shipped for TCRbeta analysis as frozen whole blood, isolated PBMCs, or DNA extracted from either sample type. Results the study describes overall, beyond this receptor: Clinical and demographic metadata were provided uncurated, with the amount varying by source and participant.

CDR3 length: 11 amino acids, cysteine to phenylalanine. Only the CDR3 region is kept as DNA, spanning 33 bases read in frame from base 1. The germline V gene (reference sequence) supplies CDR1 DFQATT and CDR2 SNEGSKA. The immunoSEQ Assay, a bias-controlled multiplex PCR, was used to amplify TCRbeta CDR3 regions from genomic DNA. The authors' analysis ran thus. Within the assay, amplification of reference gene primers was used to estimate how many nucleated cells each sample contained. Sequence reads were collapsed and filtered to measure the absolute abundance of every unique TCRbeta CDR3 rearrangement. For each sample, productive Simpson clonality was calculated as the square root of Simpson's diversity index across productive rearrangements. The table was pulled from immuneACCESS by TCRdb, which kept in-frame rearrangements only. Such tables lose some clones; where checked, under half of the loss comes from unresolved V genes, and the rest has no known cause. V, J and clone size are those of that table, while D and trimming were read from the DNA. The sample contains roughly 280,000 clones, 80% to 90% of them found a single time. The top ten clones comprise 9.5% to 11% of the sample.

The sample taken for sequencing was peripheral blood. This clonotype was obtained from a woman aged 65 to 85 with acute or convalescent COVID-19. In this chain, TRBV20-1 is recombined with TRBJ2-7; possibly the D gene is TRBD1, per 6 matching bases. In nucleotides, the sequence is TGCAGTGCTAGATCCGGACAGACCAGGCACTTC. Its translation is CSARSGQTRHF.